These 26 T cell receptor beta chains were all obtained from the same sample, sequenced in a study of blood T cells in healthy people across ages. A sample-barcoded 5' primer and a J-beta primer mix were used in a second PCR of roughly 6 to 12 cycles. Each CDR3 protein is one row after TCRdb ran MiXCR on the 5' RACE reads. The profile covers about 670,000 distinct CDR3 sequences, with around two fifths appearing a single time and 30% taken by the ten largest. The sequencing sample was made of blood. Receptor source: a man at least 80 years old in good health.

This clonotype was seen a few times. The gene calls are TRBV27 and TRBJ2-7; 11 bases match TRBD1. Germline lookup yields CDR1 MNHEY and CDR2 SMNVEV (reference sequence). With 8 bases clipped from V and 4 bases from J, the junction kept 7 bases outside the gene matches. The CDR3 loop spans 14 amino acids. For the CDR3, the DNA is TGTGCCAGCGCTGAGGACAGGGGGCTTTACGAGCAGTACTTC. It yields the protein CASAEDRGLYEQYF.

About this clonotype: A much larger clonotype is one base distant, so this may be a read error. The chain recombines TRBV29-1 with TRBJ2-7; possibly TRBD2 for D (7 bases). V lost 7 bases and J lost 7, with 20 bases in between. Germline V gene sequence: CDR1 SQVTM, CDR2 ANQGSEA. This CDR3 contains 13 residues. The CDR3 region is CSGGLGQLGEQYF. The CDR3 DNA sequence: TGCAGCGGCGGACTAGGACAGTTGGGTGAGCAGTACTTC.

This clonotype appeared a few times. The chain links TRBV4-2 to TRBJ2-1; 7 nucleotides agree with TRBD2. Germline CDR1 reads LGHNA; CDR2 reads YNFKEQ. There are 15 residues in the CDR3. Trimming cost V 7 bases and J 7 bases; bases outside gene matches: 13. The CDR3 sequence: CASKAGVQPGNEQFF. The CDR3 nucleotides are TGTGCCAGCAAGGCGGGGGTCCAACCGGGGAATGAGCAGTTCTTC.

The chain carries TRBV7-2 and TRBJ2-1, with D perhaps TRBD1 (5 bases). From germline, CDR1 is SGHTA and CDR2 FQGNSA. Trimming took off 1 base at V and 7 bases at J, with 14 bases between the two ends. CDR3 length: 15 amino acids. Here the CDR3 reads CASSLVARVTNEQFF. The CDR3 DNA reads as TGTGCCAGCAGCTTAGTGGCCAGGGTAACAAATGAGCAGTTCTTC. Full variable domain (rest looked up from reference TRBV7-2 and TRBJ2-1): GAGVSQSPSNKVTEKGKDVELRCDPISGHTALYWYRQSLGQGLEFLIYFQGNSAPDKSGLPSDRFSAERTGGSVSTLTIQRTQQEDSAVYLCASSLVARVTNEQFFGPGTRLTVL.

V is TRBV6-1 and J is TRBJ2-7, with D possibly being TRBD1 (5 bases). The germline V gene encodes CDR1 MNHNS and CDR2 SASEGT. V was trimmed by 6 bases and J by 5 bases, leaving 17 bases between them. The CDR3 contains 14 residues. CDR3 protein: CASRPRVHLDEQYF. CDR3 bases: TGTGCCAGCAGGCCCAGGGTCCACTTGGACGAGCAGTACTTC.

The chain links TRBV12-3 or TRBV12-4 to TRBJ1-1, with D uncertain. The CDR3 is 12 amino acids. V was cut by 6 bases and J by 7 bases, with 12 bases left in between. CDR3 loop: CASSHPGSEAFF. DNA of the CDR3: TGTGCCAGCAGCCACCCGGGGAGTGAAGCTTTCTTT.

This chain links TRBV4-1 with TRBJ1-6, with D possibly TRBD1 on 6 matching bases. The V gene lost 2 bases and the J gene lost 7 bases, with 18 bases spanning the gap. This CDR3 comprises 17 residues. Germline assignment: CDR1 MGHRA and CDR2 YSYEKL. Written as DNA, the CDR3 is TGCGCCAGCAGCCAAATCGTCGGCAGGGGTTCGAATTCACCCCTCCACTTT. It yields the protein CASSQIVGRGSNSPLHF.

This clonotype came up a few times. The chain uses TRBV28 and TRBJ1-2; D may be TRBD1 (5 bases). Germline CDR1 reads MDHEN; CDR2 reads SYDVKM. This CDR3 has 12 amino acids. V lost 8 bases, J lost 0 bases, and 7 bases lay in between. The CDR3 is CASGAANYGYTF. The CDR3 DNA follows: TGTGCCAGCGGGGCAGCTAACTATGGCTACACCTTC.

The rearrangement joins TRBV5-1 to TRBJ2-5; no clear D. The CDR3 covers 12 residues. The ends were cut back, 7 bases at V and 4 bases at J, with 11 bases in the middle. Germline CDR1 and CDR2: SGHRS and YFSETQ. The chain's CDR3 is CASYYRSETQYF. The CDR3 DNA sequence: TGCGCCAGCTATTACCGATCAGAGACCCAGTACTTC.

This clonotype was observed a few times. V gene TRBV6-5 combines with J gene TRBJ2-1, with D tentatively TRBD2 (6 bases). Germline CDR1 MNHEY, CDR2 SVGAGI. The CDR3 spans 14 residues. The germline V and J ends were trimmed by 3 bases and 5 bases, with 11 bases remaining between them. CDR3 sequence reads: CASSYRGANNEQFF. Here the CDR3 DNA reads TGTGCCAGCAGTTATCGCGGGGCGAACAATGAGCAGTTCTTC.

V is TRBV29-1 and J is TRBJ2-1, with 12 nucleotides matching TRBD2. J was trimmed by 0 bases and V by 4 bases; bases with no gene match: 10. CDR1 SQVTM and CDR2 ANQGSEA come from the germline V gene. This CDR3 has 18 residues. In nucleotides, the CDR3 is TGCAGCGTTGTATCCCCTCTAGCGGGAGGGAGCTCCTACAATGAGCAGTTCTTC. Encoded protein: CSVVSPLAGGSSYNEQFF.

V and J are TRBV4-1 and TRBJ2-1, with 8 bases fitting TRBD2. Germline V gene data show CDR1 as MGHRA and CDR2 as YSYEKL. V trimming: 5 bases; J trimming: 9 bases; junction bases outside the gene matches: 15. This CDR3 is 16 amino acids long. Here the CDR3 DNA reads TGCGCCAGCAGCATCGGGAGTAGCGCCGGGGGGGGTGAGCAGTTCTTC. It codes for CASSIGSSAGGGEQFF.

This clonotype was counted between two and nine times. CDR3 coding DNA: TGTGCCAGCAGATACGAGACTAGGGACAAAGATACGCAGTATTTT. This sequence encodes CASRYETRDKDTQYF. This rearrangement joins TRBV6-6 to TRBJ2-3; D is tentatively TRBD1 or TRBD2 (6 bases each). The CDR3 has 15 amino acids. Trimming cost V 6 bases and J 5 bases, with 18 bases left between them. Looked up from germline, CDR1 is MNHNY and CDR2 is SVGAGI (reference sequence).

V and J are TRBV6-1 and TRBJ1-1, with 7 bases identical to TRBD1. The CDR3 extends over 15 amino acids. Germline V gene data show CDR1 as MNHNS and CDR2 as SASEGT. V dropped 4 bases and J dropped 1; count of bases not matched to a gene: 6. The CDR3, as DNA: TGTGCCAGCAGTGCACAGGGGTCCGGGAACACTGAAGCTTTCTTT. Translation: CASSAQGSGNTEAFF.

This clonotype was detected only a few times. At one end, the junction sequence differs from germline, possibly due to a read error. The chain recombines TRBV2 with TRBJ2-7, with a tentative D call TRBD2 (6 bases). Germline CDR1 is SNHLY and CDR2 is FYNNEI. The CDR3 runs 16 residues. In DNA, the CDR3 is TGTGCTAGCAGTTCCCGTTCCGGGGGAATCTCCTACGAGCAGTACTTC. Amino acids: CASSSRSGGISYEQYF.

Turning to this clonotype: A much larger clone is a single base away; this may be a read error. The J gene is TRBJ1-5, the V gene TRBV4-3; 7 nucleotides agree with TRBD1. The CDR3 is 15 residues long. The V gene's germline CDR1 is LGHNA and CDR2 YSLEER. Losses at the gene ends were 0 bases for V and 10 bases for J; bases not matched to a gene: 9. CDR3 sequence reads: CASSQEGQGENPQHF. CDR3 coding DNA: TGCGCCAGCAGCCAAGAGGGGCAGGGGGAGAATCCCCAGCATTTT.

This chain connects TRBV2 to TRBJ1-6; perhaps TRBD1 as D (5 bases). Germline V gene lookup returns CDR1 SNHLY and CDR2 FYNNEI. V shed 7 bases and J shed 0 bases, with 10 bases lying between them. The CDR3 is 15 residues long. This CDR3 is CASKQESSYNSPLHF. CDR3 nucleotides: TGTGCCAGCAAACAGGAGAGCTCCTATAATTCACCCCTCCACTTT.

The V call is TRBV12-3 or TRBV12-4, the J call TRBJ2-1; the D gene is possibly TRBD1 (5 bases). The ends were cut back, 5 bases at V and 8 bases at J, with 13 bases in the middle. The CDR3 contains 13 residues. The CDR3 DNA sequence: TGTGCCAGCAGTATGGTGGGGCCCGATGAGCAGTTCTTC. This sequence encodes CASSMVGPDEQFF.

The V gene is TRBV28, the J gene TRBJ2-2; the D gene is possibly TRBD2 (6 bases). The CDR3 length is 15 residues. The germline V and J ends were trimmed by 4 bases and 4 bases, with 13 bases remaining between them. Germline V gene sequence: CDR1 MDHEN, CDR2 SYDVKM. CDR3: CASSSGGSRTGELFF. CDR3 in DNA: TGTGCCAGCAGTTCCGGAGGGTCCCGCACCGGGGAGCTGTTTTTT.

Of note for this clonotype: Germline and junction disagree at one end, which may indicate a read error. The chain carries TRBV20-1 and TRBJ2-3, with D possibly being TRBD2 (7 bases). The CDR3 has 17 residues. CDR1 is DFQATT and CDR2 is SNEGSKA in the germline V gene (reference sequence). The CDR3 sequence is CSTRPGAAGLTQNTQYF. The CDR3, as DNA: TGCAGTACTAGGCCGGGGGCCGCGGGACTAACTCAGAATACGCAGTATTTT.

The V gene is TRBV20-1, the J gene TRBJ1-2; the match to TRBD1 covers 8 bases. The CDR3 length is 15 residues. The V segment lost 3 bases and the J segment 0 bases; nucleotides outside the gene matches: 6. The germline gives CDR1 DFQATT, CDR2 SNEGSKA (reference sequence). The CDR3 loop is CSASLQGATNYGYTF. The CDR3 DNA follows: TGCAGTGCTAGTTTGCAGGGGGCAACTAACTATGGCTACACCTTC.

The chain has TRBV15 and TRBJ2-3, with a possible D match to TRBD2 (7 bases). The V and J ends lost 3 bases and 4 bases respectively, with 14 bases between them. CDR3 length equals 15 residues. Germline CDR1 reads LNHNV; CDR2 reads YYDKDF (reference sequence). The CDR3 region has the DNA TGTGCCACCAGCAGCACGGGGGGCCGTTCAGATACGCAGTATTTT. Its protein is CATSSTGGRSDTQYF.

The chain recombines TRBV6-1 with TRBJ1-2, with a tentative D call TRBD1 (5 bases). V was trimmed by 6 bases and J by 4 bases, leaving 9 bases between them. The CDR3 totals 12 residues. Germline CDR1 is MNHNS and CDR2 is SASEGT. The CDR3 DNA is TGTGCCAGCAGCGCGACAGTCTATGGCTACACCTTC. This encodes CASSATVYGYTF.

This clonotype was seen more than once but under ten times. This chain joins TRBV20-1 and TRBJ2-7; 8 bases match TRBD1. From germline, CDR1 is DFQATT and CDR2 SNEGSKA (reference sequence). The CDR3 loop spans 13 amino acids. Trimming took 3 bases from V and 3 from J; bases not matched to a gene: 4. As DNA, the CDR3 is TGCAGTGCTAGCGACAGGGGAAACTACGAGCAGTACTTC. Its protein is CSASDRGNYEQYF.

The chain couples TRBV6-1 to TRBJ1-4; 8 nucleotides agree with TRBD1. Per the germline V gene, CDR1 is MNHNS and CDR2 is SASEGT. V was pared by 11 bases and J by 8 bases, with 4 bases of the junction left unmatched. The CDR3 covers 11 residues. For the CDR3, the DNA is TGTGCCGCACAGGGGGAGGAAAAACTGTTTTTT. Its translation: CAAQGEEKLFF.

The V gene is TRBV20-1, the J gene TRBJ1-1; 8 nucleotides agree with TRBD1. CDR1 is DFQATT and CDR2 is SNEGSKA in the germline V gene (reference sequence). The CDR3 extends over 13 amino acids. J gave up 5 bases and V 3 bases, and 5 bases lay outside the gene matches. The CDR3 spells CSARSQGATEAFF. In DNA, the CDR3 is TGCAGTGCTAGGTCTCAGGGGGCGACTGAAGCTTTCTTT.